The 15 T cell receptor beta chains in this list originate from one sample, sequenced in a study of regulatory T cells in long-lasting Graves disease. Described time point: newly diagnosed GD, antithyroid drugs for less than 3 months. After RNA was extracted from PBMCs, the TCR library was made from it. Building of the TCR beta libraries involved iRepertoire HTBI primers and Arm-PCR of CDR3 regions. TCRdb analysed the multiplex PCR reads with MiXCR anew, one entry per CDR3 protein. The table shows hundreds of thousands of distinct CDR3 sequences, with less than 15% occurring only once. These data were also filed under a second study, of T cells in Graves' hyperthyroidism and ophthalmopathy.

The input for sequencing was peripheral blood mononuclear cells (PBMCs), taken at new diagnosis, from a patient treated with antithyroid drugs. The receptors shown here come from a man between 25 and 39 years old with Graves disease.

This clonotype was detected only a few times. The genes are TRBV29-1 and TRBJ1-1, with D maybe TRBD1 (5 bases). Trimming left V 6 bases short and J 0 bases short, with 11 bases between. The CDR3 has 13 residues. Germline CDR1 SQVTM, CDR2 ANQGSEA. CDR3 DNA: TGCAGCGTGAATCGGGGGTTGAACACTGAAGCTTTCTTT. Its protein is CSVNRGLNTEAFF. The variable domain in full, completed from reference TRBV29-1 and TRBJ1-1, reads SAVISQKPSRDICQRGTSLTIQCQVDSQVTMMFWYRQQPGQSLTLIATANQGSEATYESGFVIDKFPISRPNLTFSTLTVSNMSPEDSSIYLCSVNRGLNTEAFFGQGTRLTVV.

This clonotype appeared a few times. The V call is TRBV19, the J call TRBJ2-1; D gene ambiguous. Between the trimmed V and J ends, which lost 9 bases and 0 bases, there was a span of 12 bases. The CDR3 contains 14 residues. CDR1 and CDR2 (germline): LNHDA, SQIVND (reference sequence). The CDR3, as DNA: TGTGCCAGCTCTAGAGCCAACTCCTACAATGAGCAGTTCTTC. Translation gives CASSRANSYNEQFF. Supplemented by reference TRBV19 and TRBJ2-1, the full variable domain reads DGGITQSPKYLFRKEGQNVTLSCEQNLNHDAMYWYRQDPGQGLRLIYYSQIVNDFQKGDIAEGYSVSREKKESFPLTVTSAQKNPTAFYLCASSRANSYNEQFFGPGTRLTVL.

This clonotype was counted ten times or more. This chain joins TRBV30 and TRBJ1-2; unclear D gene. Germline V gives CDR1 GTSNPN, CDR2 SVGIG (reference sequence). Trimming stripped 4 bases from V and 1 base from J, with 13 bases between. The CDR3 extends over 14 amino acids. The CDR3 sequence is CAWNPPGGNYGYTF. Here the CDR3 DNA reads TGTGCCTGGAACCCCCCGGGCGGTAACTATGGCTACACCTTC. Combining the CDR3 with reference TRBV30 and TRBJ1-2 gives the whole variable domain SQTIHQWPATLVQPVGSPLSLECTVEGTSNPNLYWYRQAAGRGLQLLFYSVGIGQISSEVPQNLSASRPQDRQFILSSKKLLLSDSGFYLCAWNPPGGNYGYTFGSGTRLTVV.

This clonotype has a count of ten or more. V and J are TRBV2 and TRBJ2-3; D perhaps matches TRBD2 (5 bases). The CDR3 is 13 residues long. The germline V gene has CDR1 SNHLY and CDR2 FYNNEI. V was pared by 4 bases and J by 5 bases, with 10 bases between. This CDR3 reads CASSVSRVDTQYF. As DNA, the CDR3 is TGTGCCAGCAGTGTCTCGAGGGTAGATACGCAGTATTTT.

This clonotype was detected only a few times. The chain links TRBV5-4 to TRBJ2-1, with 7 bases lining up with TRBD1. With V trimmed by 5 bases and J by 5 bases, 13 bases remained unmatched. The germline V gene encodes CDR1 SGHNT and CDR2 YYREEE (reference sequence). This CDR3 has 16 residues. Here the CDR3 reads CASSTGRDSGHNEQFF. The CDR3 nucleotides read TGTGCCAGCAGTACAGGCCGGGACAGCGGACACAATGAGCAGTTCTTC. Full variable domain (missing parts from reference TRBV5-4 and TRBJ2-1): ETGVTQSPTHLIKTRGQQVTLRCSSQSGHNTVSWYQQALGQGPQFIFQYYREEENGRGNFPPRFSGLQFPNYSSELNVNALELDDSALYLCASSTGRDSGHNEQFFGPGTRLTVL.

The rearrangement joins TRBV6-1 to TRBJ2-5, with 9 bases lining up with TRBD2. V gave up 7 bases and J gave up 1 base; unmatched junction bases: 10. Germline values: CDR1 MNHNS, CDR2 SASEGT. CDR3 length: 16 residues. This CDR3 is CASTPIAGVFQETQYF. The CDR3 DNA follows: TGTGCCAGCACACCGATAGCGGGAGTCTTCCAAGAGACCCAGTACTTC.

A remark on this clonotype: Given a much more abundant clone one base away, this may be a read error. V usage is TRBV28 and J usage is TRBJ2-2; 7 positions match TRBD2. Germline assignment: CDR1 MDHEN and CDR2 SYDVKM. The CDR3 length is 14 residues. CDR3 nucleotide sequence: TGTGCCAGCAGCCGGGACTATAACACCGGGGGGCTGTTTTTT. Translation: CASSRDYNTGGLFF.

This clonotype was recorded at least ten times. The J gene is TRBJ2-5, the V gene TRBV2; a weak D match, TRBD1 (5 bases). Germline V CDR1 and CDR2: SNHLY, FYNNEI. The CDR3 loop spans 11 amino acids. Trimming stripped 7 bases from V and 2 bases from J, with 5 bases between. CDR3 DNA: TGTGCCAGCAAGGGGCAAGAGACCCAGTACTTC. Amino acids: CASKGQETQYF.

The chain couples TRBV24-1 to TRBJ1-2, with 9 bases that match TRBD1. CDR3 length: 13 amino acids. Per the germline V gene, CDR1 is KGHDR and CDR2 is SFDVKD. Trimming removed 4 bases from V and 6 bases from J; junction bases left unmatched: 2. The CDR3 is CATSDWTGDGYTF. The CDR3 nucleotides read TGTGCCACCAGTGACTGGACAGGGGATGGCTACACCTTC.

The chain couples TRBV7-2 to TRBJ2-6; 9 bases fit TRBD1. Germline-derived CDR1 and CDR2 are SGHTA and FQGNSA. V lost 7 bases to trimming and J lost 0 bases; unmatched junction nucleotides: 7. The CDR3 consists of 17 residues. In DNA form, the CDR3 reads TGTGCCAGCACCCGGACAGGGGTTATCTCTGGGGCCAACGTCCTGACTTTC. Residues: CASTRTGVISGANVLTF. Full variable domain (rest looked up from reference TRBV7-2 and TRBJ2-6): GAGVSQSPSNKVTEKGKDVELRCDPISGHTALYWYRQSLGQGLEFLIYFQGNSAPDKSGLPSDRFSAERTGGSVSTLTIQRTQQEDSAVYLCASTRTGVISGANVLTFGAGSRLTVL.

This clonotype was observed a handful of times. This chain connects TRBV10-2 to TRBJ2-1; 8 bases line up with TRBD2. The V gene's germline CDR1 is WSHSY and CDR2 SAAADI. This CDR3 is 16 amino acids long. Trimming removed 7 bases from V and 8 bases from J; junction bases left unmatched: 16. CDR3 sequence: CASTAGKRERRDEQFF. Here the CDR3 DNA reads TGCGCCAGCACCGCGGGGAAGCGGGAGAGGCGGGATGAGCAGTTCTTC.

This clonotype was seen ten or more times. V is TRBV5-1 and J is TRBJ1-5; no firm D call. The germline V and J ends were trimmed by 0 bases and 4 bases, with 11 bases remaining between them. CDR1 and CDR2 (germline): SGHRS, YFSETQ. The CDR3 contains 15 residues. The CDR3 protein is CASSLVPAPNQPQHF. The CDR3 bases are TGCGCCAGCAGCTTGGTGCCAGCTCCAAATCAGCCCCAGCATTTT.

This clonotype showed up many times. The chain joins TRBV24-1 to TRBJ2-5; either TRBD1 or TRBD2 may supply D (6 bases each). Germline CDR1 and CDR2: KGHDR and SFDVKD. The CDR3 consists of 14 residues. Trimming shortened V by 1 base and J by 6 bases, and 11 bases separated the two germline ends. The CDR3 reads CATSDFGGGKTQYF. CDR3 nucleotides: TGTGCCACCAGTGATTTCGGGGGCGGTAAGACCCAGTACTTC.

The chain links TRBV2 to TRBJ2-2, with 8 bases aligning to TRBD2. Germline assignment: CDR1 SNHLY and CDR2 FYNNEI. With 3 bases clipped from V and 4 bases from J, the junction kept 4 bases outside the gene matches. CDR3 length: 15 residues. CDR3 bases: TGTGCCAGCAGTGAGCTAGCGGGCCTCACCGGGGAGCTGTTTTTT. This translates into CASSELAGLTGELFF.

The V call is TRBV18, the J call TRBJ2-1; no clear D gene. This CDR3 region has 14 residues. With 5 bases removed from V and 9 bases from J, the gap between germline ends came to 17 bases. Germline V gene sequence: CDR1 KGHSH, CDR2 LQKENI. CDR3: CASSSFDPAPEQFF. CDR3 bases: TGTGCCAGCTCAAGCTTTGACCCAGCGCCTGAGCAGTTCTTC.